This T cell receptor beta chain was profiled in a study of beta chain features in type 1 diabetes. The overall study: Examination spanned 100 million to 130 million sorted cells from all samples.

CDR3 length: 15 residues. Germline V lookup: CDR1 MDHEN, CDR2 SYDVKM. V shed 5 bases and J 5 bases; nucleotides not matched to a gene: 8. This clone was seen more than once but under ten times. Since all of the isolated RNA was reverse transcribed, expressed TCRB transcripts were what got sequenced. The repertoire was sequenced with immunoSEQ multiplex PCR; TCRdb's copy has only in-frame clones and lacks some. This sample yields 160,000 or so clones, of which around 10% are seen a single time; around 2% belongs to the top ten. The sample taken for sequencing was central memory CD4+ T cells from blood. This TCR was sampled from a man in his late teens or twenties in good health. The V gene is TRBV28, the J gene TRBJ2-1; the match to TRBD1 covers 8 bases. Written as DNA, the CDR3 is TGTGCCAGCAGTGGCCGGGACAGGAGAGACAATGAGCAGTTCTTC. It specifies CASSGRDRRDNEQFF.